This T cell receptor beta chain appears in the sequencing data of a study of shared clonotypes between healthy human individuals. The overall study: CD8 memory received one plate per donor, CD8 naive two, CD4 memory three and CD4 naive three.

V lost 4 bases, J lost 9 bases, and 19 bases lay in between. Germline CDR1 SGHTA, CDR2 FQGNSA. This CDR3 spans 15 amino acids. Every subset's genomic DNA went evenly onto several immunoSEQ plates. Generated by immunoSEQ multiplex PCR, the TCRdb table keeps only in-frame clones and is missing some. Of roughly 1,500,000 clones in the sample, 98% were seen once. Specimen: naive CD4+ T cells sorted from blood. Specified subset: CD45RA+ positively selected. The V gene is TRBV7-2, the J gene TRBJ2-1; D possibly corresponds to TRBD2 (6 bases). The sequence was collected from a man aged 25-40 years in good health. CDR3 bases: TGTGCCAGCAGCTCCGTGTCGGGAGTTGCGCGTGAGCAGTTCTTC. Protein: CASSSVSGVAREQFF.